Sequencing of this TCR beta chain was carried out in a study of control samples from healthy donors and cancer patients. The germline V and J ends were trimmed by 2 bases and 6 bases, with 12 bases remaining between them. Germline V gives CDR1 MDHEN, CDR2 SYDVKM. The CDR3 covers 14 residues. Measured with immunoSEQ multiplex PCR; TCRdb has only the in-frame clones, and not every one. The listing records about 210,000 clones. The rearrangement uses TRBV28 and TRBJ2-3, with D maybe TRBD1 (5 bases). The sequence was obtained from a woman aged 30 to 39 in good health. Sequencing used blood. CDR3 protein: CASSLQGGADTQYF. CDR3 sequence (DNA): TGTGCCAGCAGTTTACAGGGTGGGGCCGATACGCAGTATTTT.